The table lists the clone carrying this T cell receptor beta chain with many counts. Its antigen is undetermined. Template material for amplifying TCR beta CDR3 regions consisted of RNA transcripts. TCR CDR3 regions were first amplified by RT-PCR with HTBI primers. TCRdb recomputed calls from the multiplex PCR reads with MiXCR, one row per CDR3 protein. The data hold about 560,000 distinct CDR3 sequences, with about a sixth observed a single time. Uncontrolled infection, other autoimmune disease, pregnancy or lactation excluded patients. Diagnostic decisions used clinical symptoms, serum thyroxine and TRAb, thyroid ultrasound and orbital computed tomography. This specimen belongs to a study of T cells in Graves' hyperthyroidism and ophthalmopathy. Study-level points and caveats: Separating ophthalmopathy from stable hyperthyroidism was achieved by a 13 V-J model. Model-based prediction identified ophthalmopathy a median 6.5 months prior to its onset.

The CDR3 has 14 amino acids. V was shortened by 6 bases and J by 5 bases, with 16 bases between the two germline ends. The chain has TRBV12-3 or TRBV12-4 and TRBJ2-5; tentative D call: TRBD2 (5 bases). The sequence was collected from a woman aged 18 to 35 with Graves' hyperthyroidism. The sample consisted of blood. In DNA, the CDR3 is TGTGCCAGCAGGCCCTCAGAGGGCGGTGAGACCCAGTACTTC. Encoded protein: CASRPSEGGETQYF.